This passage covers 23 T cell receptor beta chains from one sample sequenced in a study of shared clonotypes between healthy human individuals. Generated by immunoSEQ multiplex PCR, the TCRdb table keeps only in-frame clones and is missing some. Seen here are 550,000 to 850,000 clones, around 72% observed once, and the top ten hold approximately 1.6%. Sample: memory CD4+ T cells sorted from blood. Subset given: CD45RA-negative fraction. The receptors stem from a woman aged 25 to 39 in good health.

The chain joins TRBV2 to TRBJ1-5, with TRBD1 matching over 9 bases. The CDR3 totals 17 residues. J was trimmed by 3 bases and V by 3 bases; bases with no gene match: 9. The germline gives CDR1 SNHLY, CDR2 FYNNEI. The CDR3 here is CASSDLPGQGFNQPQHF. The CDR3 DNA sequence: TGTGCCAGCAGTGATCTACCCGGACAGGGGTTCAATCAGCCCCAGCATTTT.

This clone was counted once. A much larger clone differs by one base, so this may be a read error. The rearrangement uses TRBV6-5 and TRBJ1-2, with unresolved D. With 5 bases removed from V and 3 bases from J, the gap between germline ends came to 1 base. Germline V gives CDR1 MNHEY, CDR2 SVGAGI. The CDR3 has 10 amino acids. The CDR3, as DNA: TGTGCCAGCAGTGACTATGGCTACACCTTC. It translates to CASSDYGYTF.

This clone was seen only a few times. This sequence joins TRBV10-3 and TRBJ1-2; the D is unclear. V lost 4 bases, J lost 4 bases, and 13 bases lay in between. Germline assignment: CDR1 ENHRY and CDR2 SYGVKD. CDR3 length: 14 amino acids. This CDR3 is CAISAAGHGYGYTF. In DNA, the CDR3 is TGTGCCATCAGTGCCGCGGGTCATGGCTATGGCTACACCTTC.

This chain connects TRBV30 to TRBJ2-7; 8 nucleotides line up with TRBD2. The CDR3 length is 13 residues. J gave up 6 bases and V 2 bases, and 6 bases lay outside the gene matches. CDR1 is GTSNPN and CDR2 is SVGIG in the germline V gene (reference sequence). The CDR3 region has the DNA TGTGCCTGGAGTAGCGGGAGTTACGGCGAGCAGTACTTC. Its protein is CAWSSGSYGEQYF.

The gene calls are TRBV29-1 and TRBJ2-6, with a weak D call TRBD2 (6 bases). Germline values: CDR1 SQVTM, CDR2 ANQGSEA. There are 16 residues in the CDR3. V lost 0 bases, J lost 4 bases, and 13 bases lay in between. The CDR3 reads CSVEDWGEVGANVLTF. For the CDR3, the DNA is TGCAGCGTTGAAGATTGGGGGGAAGTCGGGGCCAACGTCCTGACTTTC.

This clone has at least ten counts. The chain is built from TRBV5-1 and TRBJ2-5; the match to TRBD2 covers 7 bases. Germline V gene sequence: CDR1 SGHRS, CDR2 YFSETQ. CDR3 length: 14 amino acids. Trimming took 2 bases from V and 4 from J; bases not matched to a gene: 5. The CDR3 coding sequence is TGCGCCAGCAGCTTTTTTCCGGGAGGAGAGACCCAGTACTTC. Residues: CASSFFPGGETQYF.

Comment on this clone: A read error may account for a junction end that differs from germline. The chain links TRBV4-2 to TRBJ2-7; 8 nucleotides agree with TRBD2. The CDR3 totals 15 residues. Germline CDR1 and CDR2: LGHNA and YNFKEQ. CDR3 in amino acids: CASRQAGDNTYEQYF. CDR3 in DNA: TGTGCCAGCAGGCAAGCGGGGGACAATACCTACGAGCAGTACTTC.

The chain employs TRBV2 and TRBJ1-1, with 7 nucleotides matching TRBD1. The CDR3 length is 12 residues. After removal of 10 bases from V and 3 bases from J, the junction contained 5 bases not matched to a gene. Germline lookup yields CDR1 SNHLY and CDR2 FYNNEI. The CDR3 DNA reads TGTGCCACCGCCCAGGGGGACACTGAAGCTTTCTTT. This encodes CATAQGDTEAFF.

CDR3 bases: TGTGCCAGCTCACCACAGGCAGGGGGCGTCACAGATACGCAGTATTTT. Translation gives CASSPQAGGVTDTQYF. J is TRBJ2-3 and V is TRBV18, with 8 bases that match TRBD1. The CDR3 has 16 residues. The V segment lost 1 base and the J segment 2 bases; nucleotides outside the gene matches: 5. Germline V lookup: CDR1 KGHSH, CDR2 LQKENI.

Ten or more counts support this clone. Here the CDR3 reads CATSLRTSGSYEQYF. The CDR3 DNA reads as TGTGCCACCAGCTTAAGGACTAGCGGCTCCTACGAGCAGTACTTC. V is TRBV15 and J is TRBJ2-7; 10 bases agree with TRBD2. Germline CDR1 is LNHNV and CDR2 is YYDKDF (reference sequence). The V segment lost 5 bases and the J segment 0 bases; nucleotides outside the gene matches: 4. The CDR3 runs to 15 residues.

This rearrangement joins TRBV6-6 to TRBJ2-1; 9 bases match TRBD1. J lost 3 bases, V lost 5 bases, and 5 bases had no gene match. Germline V gene data show CDR1 as MNHNY and CDR2 as SVGAGI (reference sequence). This CDR3 spans 15 amino acids. The CDR3: CASSDRTGDYNEQFF. CDR3 in DNA: TGTGCCAGCAGTGACAGGACAGGGGACTACAATGAGCAGTTCTTC.

The genes are TRBV30 and TRBJ2-7; 11 bases are shared with TRBD2. Germline CDR1 GTSNPN, CDR2 SVGIG (reference sequence). V lost 6 bases, J lost 4 bases, and 8 bases stayed unmatched. The CDR3 sequence is 14 residues long. This chain's CDR3 is CACQTGTSGYEQYF. CDR3 in DNA: TGTGCCTGCCAAACCGGGACTAGCGGTTACGAGCAGTACTTC.

This clone was observed once. J is TRBJ1-2 and V is TRBV5-1; D is unresolved. The germline V gene has CDR1 SGHRS and CDR2 YFSETQ. The CDR3 sequence is 13 residues long. With 4 bases removed from V and 8 bases from J, the gap between germline ends came to 15 bases. CDR3 in DNA: TGCGCCAGCAGCCCAAGCGGGGATCGCGGCTACACCTTC. The encoded protein is CASSPSGDRGYTF.

Details on this clone: The same CDR3 is also encoded by other DNA sequences in this sample. The chain combines TRBV12-5 with TRBJ2-1, with 7 bases identical to TRBD2. This CDR3 region has 15 residues. Germline CDR1 reads LGHNT; CDR2 reads FRNRAP. Losses at the gene ends were 3 bases for V and 8 bases for J; bases not matched to a gene: 10. The CDR3: CASGLGLAEGDEQFF. The DNA for the CDR3 is TGTGCTAGTGGTTTAGGCCTAGCGGAAGGAGATGAGCAGTTCTTC. Full variable domain (outside the CDR3, taken from reference TRBV12-5 and TRBJ2-1): DARVTQTPRHKVTEMGQEVTMRCQPILGHNTVFWYRQTMMQGLELLAYFRNRAPLDDSGMPKDRFSAEMPDATLATLKIQPSEPRDSAVYFCASGLGLAEGDEQFFGPGTRLTVL.

Notes on this clone: The sample has other DNA sequences that encode this CDR3 too. CDR3 bases: TGCGCCAGCAGCATAGGGACTAGCGCCTCCACAGATACGCAGTATTTT. It codes for CASSIGTSASTDTQYF. The chain recombines TRBV5-1 with TRBJ2-3; 10 bases match TRBD2. CDR1 and CDR2 (germline): SGHRS, YFSETQ. This CDR3 region has 16 residues. V was clipped by 4 bases and J by 2 bases; unmatched bases: 7.

The CDR3 reads CASSLGDNEQFF. CDR3 coding DNA: TGCGCCAGCAGCCTCGGGGACAATGAGCAGTTCTTC. The rearrangement links TRBV5-1 to TRBJ2-1; D perhaps matches TRBD2 (5 bases). This CDR3 has 12 residues. Between the trimmed V and J ends, which lost 4 bases and 5 bases, there was a span of 7 bases. CDR1 and CDR2 (germline): SGHRS, YFSETQ.

The chain has TRBV28 and TRBJ2-3; possibly TRBD2 for D (5 bases). The CDR3 totals 13 residues. Trimming took off 4 bases at V and 3 bases at J, with 8 bases between the two ends. Germline loops: CDR1 MDHEN, CDR2 SYDVKM. CDR3 protein: CASSWRTTDTQYF. The CDR3 DNA follows: TGTGCCAGCAGTTGGCGGACTACAGATACGCAGTATTTT.

J is TRBJ1-1 and V is TRBV5-4; TRBD1 matches at 7 bases. Germline trimming cut 0 bases from V and 3 bases from J; bases unmatched to any gene: 5. The germline V gene encodes CDR1 SGHNT and CDR2 YYREEE (reference sequence). This CDR3 contains 15 residues. Here the CDR3 DNA reads TGTGCCAGCAGCTTGGGGGCGACAGGGTACACTGAAGCTTTCTTT. Translating gives CASSLGATGYTEAFF.

The chain is built from TRBV6-5 and TRBJ2-2; D unresolved. The CDR3 is 14 amino acids. In germline, CDR1 is MNHEY, CDR2 SVGAGI. V shed 2 bases and J shed 5 bases, with 9 bases lying between them. The DNA of the CDR3 is TGTGCCAGCAGTTACGCGCACGGGACCGGGGAGCTGTTTTTT. Translated: CASSYAHGTGELFF.

This chain joins TRBV5-1 and TRBJ1-2, with 8 nucleotides matching TRBD1. The junction had 8 bases not matched to a gene; V was cut back by 4 bases and J by 6 bases. Germline lookup yields CDR1 SGHRS and CDR2 YFSETQ. The CDR3 loop spans 14 amino acids. The CDR3 region has the DNA TGCGCCAGCAGCCAAGGGACAGGTCTTAATGGCTACACCTTC. Translated: CASSQGTGLNGYTF.

V usage is TRBV6-5 and J usage is TRBJ2-7; 8 bases are shared with TRBD2. J gave up 6 bases and V 0 bases, and 7 bases lay outside the gene matches. The CDR3 is 15 residues long. CDR1 and CDR2 (germline): MNHEY, SVGAGI. This chain's CDR3 is CASSYSSGGPLEQYF. DNA for the CDR3: TGTGCCAGCAGTTACTCGTCGGGAGGGCCCCTCGAGCAGTACTTC.

This clone showed up just a few times. This rearrangement joins TRBV6-5 to TRBJ1-3, with unresolved D. Germline V gene sequence: CDR1 MNHEY, CDR2 SVGAGI. This CDR3 comprises 14 residues. The ends were cut back, 5 bases at V and 0 bases at J, with 8 bases in the middle. CDR3 nucleotides: TGTGCCAGCAGTCCCTCGTTCTCTGGAAACACCATATATTTT. It codes for CASSPSFSGNTIYF.

The V call is TRBV5-4, the J call TRBJ2-5; TRBD2 might be the D (7 bases). Germline V gives CDR1 SGHNT, CDR2 YYREEE (reference sequence). This CDR3 is built from 15 residues. V was trimmed by 2 bases and J by 2 bases, leaving 13 bases between them. CDR3 in DNA: TGTGCCAGCAGCTTACAGGGAGCGGGGCAAGAGACCCAGTACTTC. This translates into CASSLQGAGQETQYF. Based on the CDR3 plus reference TRBV5-4 and TRBJ2-5, the full variable domain is ETGVTQSPTHLIKTRGQQVTLRCSSQSGHNTVSWYQQALGQGPQFIFQYYREEENGRGNFPPRFSGLQFPNYSSELNVNALELDDSALYLCASSLQGAGQETQYFGPGTRLLVL.